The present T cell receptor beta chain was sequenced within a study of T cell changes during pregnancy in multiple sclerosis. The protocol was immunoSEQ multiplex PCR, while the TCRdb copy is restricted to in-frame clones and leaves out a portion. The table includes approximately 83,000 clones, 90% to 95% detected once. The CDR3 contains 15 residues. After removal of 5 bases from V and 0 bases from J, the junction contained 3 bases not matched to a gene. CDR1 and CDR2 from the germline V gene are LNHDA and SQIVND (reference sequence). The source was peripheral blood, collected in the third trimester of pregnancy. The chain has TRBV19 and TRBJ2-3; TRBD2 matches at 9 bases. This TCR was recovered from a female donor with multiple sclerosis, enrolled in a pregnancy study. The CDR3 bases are TGTGCCAGTAGTCTAGCGGGAAAAAGCACAGATACGCAGTATTTT. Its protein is CASSLAGKSTDTQYF.